The clone carrying this T cell receptor (beta chain) showed up just a few times. Its antigen is as yet unknown. Germline V CDR1 and CDR2: LGHNA, YSLEER. V trimming: 3 bases; J trimming: 1 base; junction bases outside the gene matches: 4. The CDR3 is 15 residues long. These data are taken from a study of cytomegalovirus exposure and HLA in healthy donors. Study conclusions and caveats: Specificity for CMV antigens was confirmed in vitro for three of the CMV-associated chains. Subsequent analysis revealed that first-cohort TCR clusters tended to co-occur in the 110 or so validation repertoires.

The assay was immunoSEQ multiplex PCR, and TCRdb's table has in-frame clones only and misses some. The sample shows 250,000 to 300,000 clones, approximately 86% of them seen only once. The clonotype originates from a woman aged 18-35 years in good health and CMV-seronegative. Sequences were obtained from PBMCs. The chain is built from TRBV4-3 and TRBJ2-7; 9 bases agree with TRBD1. CDR3 in DNA: TGCGCCAGCAGCCACGGGACAGGGAGTTCCTACGAGCAGTACTTC. Translating gives CASSHGTGSSYEQYF.